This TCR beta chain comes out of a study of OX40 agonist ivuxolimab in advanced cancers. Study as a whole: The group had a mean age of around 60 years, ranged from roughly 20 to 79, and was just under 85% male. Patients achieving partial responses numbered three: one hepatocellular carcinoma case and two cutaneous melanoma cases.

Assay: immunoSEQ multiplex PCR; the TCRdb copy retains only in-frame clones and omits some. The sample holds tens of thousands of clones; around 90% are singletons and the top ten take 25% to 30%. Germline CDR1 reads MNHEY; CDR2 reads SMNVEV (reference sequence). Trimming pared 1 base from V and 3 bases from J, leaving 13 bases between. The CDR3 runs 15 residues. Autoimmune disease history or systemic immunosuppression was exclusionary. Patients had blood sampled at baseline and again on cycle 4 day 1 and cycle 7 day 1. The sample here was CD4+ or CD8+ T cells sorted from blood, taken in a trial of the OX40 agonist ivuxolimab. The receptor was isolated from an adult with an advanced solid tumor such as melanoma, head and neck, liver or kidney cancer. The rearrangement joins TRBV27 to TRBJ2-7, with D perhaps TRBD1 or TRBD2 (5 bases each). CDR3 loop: CASSLWDRKVYEQYF. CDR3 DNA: TGTGCCAGCAGTTTATGGGACCGTAAAGTCTACGAGCAGTACTTC.